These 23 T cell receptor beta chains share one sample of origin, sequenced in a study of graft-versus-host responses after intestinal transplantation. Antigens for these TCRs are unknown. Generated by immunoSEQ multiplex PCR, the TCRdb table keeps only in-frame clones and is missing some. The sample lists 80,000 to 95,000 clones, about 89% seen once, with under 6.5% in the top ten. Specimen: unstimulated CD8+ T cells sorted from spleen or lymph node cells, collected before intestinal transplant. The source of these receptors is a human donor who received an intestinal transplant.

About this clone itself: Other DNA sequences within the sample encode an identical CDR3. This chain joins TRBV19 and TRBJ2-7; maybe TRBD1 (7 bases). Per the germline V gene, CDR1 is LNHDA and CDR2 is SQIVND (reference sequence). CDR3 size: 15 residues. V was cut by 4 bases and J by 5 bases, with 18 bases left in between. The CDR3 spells CASSTSKGGGNEQYF. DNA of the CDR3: TGTGCCAGTAGTACGTCTAAAGGGGGCGGGAACGAGCAGTACTTC.

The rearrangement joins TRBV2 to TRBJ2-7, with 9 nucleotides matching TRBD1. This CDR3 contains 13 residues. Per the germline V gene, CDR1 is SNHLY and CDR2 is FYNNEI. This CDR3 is CAGGTGSSYEQYF. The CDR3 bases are TGTGCTGGGGGGACAGGGTCGTCCTACGAGCAGTACTTC.

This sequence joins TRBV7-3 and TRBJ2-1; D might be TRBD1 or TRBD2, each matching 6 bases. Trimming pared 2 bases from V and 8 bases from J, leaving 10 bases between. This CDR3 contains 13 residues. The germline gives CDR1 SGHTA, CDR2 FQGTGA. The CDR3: CASSLGGPDEQFF. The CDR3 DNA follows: TGTGCCAGCAGCTTAGGGGGGCCGGATGAGCAGTTCTTC.

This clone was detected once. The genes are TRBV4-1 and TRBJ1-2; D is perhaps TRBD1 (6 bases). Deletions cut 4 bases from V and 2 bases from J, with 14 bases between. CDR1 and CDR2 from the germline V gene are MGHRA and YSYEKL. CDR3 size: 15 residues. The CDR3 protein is CASSRRGQLNYGYTF. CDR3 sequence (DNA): TGCGCCAGCAGCCGCAGAGGACAGTTAAACTATGGCTACACCTTC.

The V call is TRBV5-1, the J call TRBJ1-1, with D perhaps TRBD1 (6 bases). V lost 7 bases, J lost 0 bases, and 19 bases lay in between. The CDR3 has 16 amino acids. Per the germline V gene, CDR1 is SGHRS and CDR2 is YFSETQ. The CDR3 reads CASGPATTGLNTEAFF. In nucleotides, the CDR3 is TGCGCCAGCGGCCCAGCGACAACAGGGCTGAACACTGAAGCTTTCTTT.

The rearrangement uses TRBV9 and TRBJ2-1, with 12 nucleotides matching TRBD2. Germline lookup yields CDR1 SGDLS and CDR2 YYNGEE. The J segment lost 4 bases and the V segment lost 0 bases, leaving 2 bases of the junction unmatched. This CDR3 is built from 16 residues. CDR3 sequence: CASSVEGTSGYNEQFF. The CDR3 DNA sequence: TGTGCCAGCAGCGTAGAGGGGACTAGCGGGTACAATGAGCAGTTCTTC.

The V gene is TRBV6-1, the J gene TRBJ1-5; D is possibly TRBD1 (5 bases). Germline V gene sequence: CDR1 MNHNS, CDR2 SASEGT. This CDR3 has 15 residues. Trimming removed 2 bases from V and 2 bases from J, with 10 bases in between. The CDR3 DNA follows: TGTGCCAGCAGTGAACCTGACAGACGCAATCAGCCCCAGCATTTT. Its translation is CASSEPDRRNQPQHF.

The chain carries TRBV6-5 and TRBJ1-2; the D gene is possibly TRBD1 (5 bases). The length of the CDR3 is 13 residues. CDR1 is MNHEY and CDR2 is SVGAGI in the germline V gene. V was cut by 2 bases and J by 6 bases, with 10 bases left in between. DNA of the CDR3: TGTGCCAGCAGTTACGGGGGAGTGGATGGCTACACCTTC. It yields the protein CASSYGGVDGYTF.

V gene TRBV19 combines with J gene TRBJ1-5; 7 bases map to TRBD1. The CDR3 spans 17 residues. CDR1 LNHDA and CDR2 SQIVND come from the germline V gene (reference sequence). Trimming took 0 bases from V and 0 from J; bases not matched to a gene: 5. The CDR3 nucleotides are TGTGCCAGTAGTATAGATAACCAGGGGGTTAGCAATCAGCCCCAGCATTTT. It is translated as CASSIDNQGVSNQPQHF.

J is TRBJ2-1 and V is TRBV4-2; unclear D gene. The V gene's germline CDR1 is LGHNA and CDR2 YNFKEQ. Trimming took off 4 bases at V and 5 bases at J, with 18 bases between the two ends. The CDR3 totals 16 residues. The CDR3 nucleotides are TGTGCCAGCAGCCTGGGGATGGGCTACAGCGACAATGAGCAGTTCTTC. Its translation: CASSLGMGYSDNEQFF.

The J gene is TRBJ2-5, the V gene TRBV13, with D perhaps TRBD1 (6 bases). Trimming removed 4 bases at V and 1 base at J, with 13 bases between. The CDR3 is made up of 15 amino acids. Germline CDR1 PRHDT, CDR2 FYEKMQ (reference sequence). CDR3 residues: CASSSRQDGQETQYF. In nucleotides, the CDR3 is TGTGCCAGCAGCTCCCGACAGGACGGCCAAGAGACCCAGTACTTC.

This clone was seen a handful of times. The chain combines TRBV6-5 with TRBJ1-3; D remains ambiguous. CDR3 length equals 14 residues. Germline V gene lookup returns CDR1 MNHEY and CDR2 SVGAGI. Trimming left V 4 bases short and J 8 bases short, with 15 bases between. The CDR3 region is CASSLVGSTDTIYF. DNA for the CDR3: TGTGCCAGCAGTTTGGTGGGGAGTACAGACACCATATATTTT.

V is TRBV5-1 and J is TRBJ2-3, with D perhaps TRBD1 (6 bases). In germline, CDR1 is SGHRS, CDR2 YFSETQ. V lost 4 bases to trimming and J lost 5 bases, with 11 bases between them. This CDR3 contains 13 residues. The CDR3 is CASSGQLGDTQYF. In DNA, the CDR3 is TGCGCCAGCAGCGGACAGCTTGGAGATACGCAGTATTTT.

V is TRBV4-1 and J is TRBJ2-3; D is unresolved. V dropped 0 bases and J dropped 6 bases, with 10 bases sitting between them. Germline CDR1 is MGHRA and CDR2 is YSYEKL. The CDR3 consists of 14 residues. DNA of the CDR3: TGCGCCAGCAGCCAAGACCAGCCAGTTGATACGCAGTATTTT. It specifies CASSQDQPVDTQYF.

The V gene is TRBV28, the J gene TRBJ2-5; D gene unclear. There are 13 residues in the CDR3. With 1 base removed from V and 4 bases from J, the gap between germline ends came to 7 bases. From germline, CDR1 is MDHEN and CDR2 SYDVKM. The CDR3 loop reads CASSLSVPETQYF. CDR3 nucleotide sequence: TGTGCCAGCAGTTTATCGGTACCAGAGACCCAGTACTTC.

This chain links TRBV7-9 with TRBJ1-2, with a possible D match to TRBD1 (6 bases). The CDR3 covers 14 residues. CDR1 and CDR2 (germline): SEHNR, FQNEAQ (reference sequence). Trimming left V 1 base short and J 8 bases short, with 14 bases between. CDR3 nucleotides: TGTGCCAGCAGCTTAGAGGGCGGGGGGCACGGCTACACCTTC. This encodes CASSLEGGGHGYTF.

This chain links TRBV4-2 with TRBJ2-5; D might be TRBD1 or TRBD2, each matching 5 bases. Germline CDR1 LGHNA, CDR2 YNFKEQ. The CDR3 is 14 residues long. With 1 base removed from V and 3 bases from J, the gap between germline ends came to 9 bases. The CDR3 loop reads CASSQGDGKETQYF. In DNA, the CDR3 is TGTGCCAGCAGCCAAGGGGACGGTAAAGAGACCCAGTACTTC.

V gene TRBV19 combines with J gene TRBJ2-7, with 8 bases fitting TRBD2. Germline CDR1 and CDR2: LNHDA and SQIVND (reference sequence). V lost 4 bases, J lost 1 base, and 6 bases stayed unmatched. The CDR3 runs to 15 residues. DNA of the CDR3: TGTGCCAGTAGTACCCAAGCGGGAGAGTCCTACGAGCAGTACTTC. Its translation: CASSTQAGESYEQYF.

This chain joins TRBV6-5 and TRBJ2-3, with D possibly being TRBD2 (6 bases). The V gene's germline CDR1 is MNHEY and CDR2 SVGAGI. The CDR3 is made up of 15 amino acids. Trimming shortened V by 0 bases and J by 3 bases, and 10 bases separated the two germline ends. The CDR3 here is CASSYSWGDTDTQYF. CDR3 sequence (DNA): TGTGCCAGCAGTTACTCCTGGGGGGATACAGATACGCAGTATTTT.

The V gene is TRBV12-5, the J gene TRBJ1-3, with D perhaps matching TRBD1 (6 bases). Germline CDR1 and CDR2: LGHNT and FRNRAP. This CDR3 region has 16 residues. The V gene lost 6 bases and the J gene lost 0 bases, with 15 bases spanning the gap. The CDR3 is CASGPNRVNSGNTIYF. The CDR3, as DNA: TGTGCTAGTGGGCCTAACAGGGTGAACTCTGGAAACACCATATATTTT.

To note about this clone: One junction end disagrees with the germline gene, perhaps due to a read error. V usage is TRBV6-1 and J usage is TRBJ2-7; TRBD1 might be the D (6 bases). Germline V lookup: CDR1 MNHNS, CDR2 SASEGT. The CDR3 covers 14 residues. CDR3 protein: CASCDGDTSYEQYF. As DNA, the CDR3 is TGTGCCAGCTGTGATGGGGACACCTCCTACGAGCAGTACTTC.

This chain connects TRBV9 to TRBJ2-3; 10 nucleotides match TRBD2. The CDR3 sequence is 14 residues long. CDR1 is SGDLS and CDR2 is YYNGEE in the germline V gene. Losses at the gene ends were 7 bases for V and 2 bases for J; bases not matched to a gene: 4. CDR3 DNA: TGTGCCAGCGGGAGCGGGGGGGACACAGATACGCAGTATTTT. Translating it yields CASGSGGDTDTQYF.

The CDR3 DNA reads TGTGCCAGCAGTGACCGGGCCCCTAGGAGGACCCAGTACTTC. As protein: CASSDRAPRRTQYF. This chain joins TRBV6-1 and TRBJ2-5; the D is unclear. V was cut by 3 bases and J by 7 bases, with 15 bases left in between. The germline gives CDR1 MNHNS, CDR2 SASEGT. The CDR3 runs to 14 residues.